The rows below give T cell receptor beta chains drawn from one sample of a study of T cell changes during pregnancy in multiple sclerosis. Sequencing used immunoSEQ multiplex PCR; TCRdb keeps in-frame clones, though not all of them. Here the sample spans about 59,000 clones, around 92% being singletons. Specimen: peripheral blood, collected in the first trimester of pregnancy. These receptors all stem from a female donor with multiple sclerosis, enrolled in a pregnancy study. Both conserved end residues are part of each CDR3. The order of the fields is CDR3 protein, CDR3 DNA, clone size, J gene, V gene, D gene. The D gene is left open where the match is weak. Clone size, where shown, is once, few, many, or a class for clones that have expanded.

CDR3aa: CASSQVDRGFDDEQFF
CDR3nt: TGCGCCAGCAGCCAAGTGGACAGGGGATTTGACGATGAGCAGTTCTTC
abundance: -
j_gene: TRBJ2-1
v_gene: TRBV4-1
d_gene: TRBD1

CDR3aa: CASSASGGSYEQYF
CDR3nt: TGTGCCAGCAGTGCAAGCGGGGGAAGCTACGAGCAGTACTTC
abundance: -
j_gene: TRBJ2-7
v_gene: TRBV6-1
d_gene: TRBD2

CDR3aa: CSVVGRVDTEAFF
CDR3nt: TGCAGCGTTGTGGGCAGGGTGGACACTGAAGCTTTCTTT
abundance: -
j_gene: TRBJ1-1
v_gene: TRBV29-1
d_gene: -

CDR3aa: CASSPGTGELFF
CDR3nt: TGTGCCAGCAGCCCCGGGACCGGGGAGCTGTTTTTT
abundance: -
j_gene: TRBJ2-2
v_gene: TRBV5-6
d_gene: -

CDR3aa: CASRTAGTSVYNEQFF
CDR3nt: TGTGCCAGCAGGACTGCCGGGACTAGCGTATACAATGAGCAGTTCTTC
abundance: -
j_gene: TRBJ2-1
v_gene: TRBV28
d_gene: TRBD2

CDR3aa: CAWSGGDNQPQHF
CDR3nt: TGTGCCTGGAGTGGGGGAGACAATCAGCCCCAGCATTTT
abundance: -
j_gene: TRBJ1-5
v_gene: TRBV30
d_gene: -

CDR3aa: CSETGAQGTEAFF
CDR3nt: TGCAGCGAAACAGGGGCCCAAGGCACTGAAGCTTTCTTT
abundance: -
j_gene: TRBJ1-1
v_gene: TRBV29-1
d_gene: TRBD1

CDR3aa: CASSASGQGRANYGYTF
CDR3nt: TGTGCCAGTAGTGCCTCCGGACAGGGTAGGGCTAACTATGGCTACACCTTC
abundance: -
j_gene: TRBJ1-2
v_gene: TRBV19
d_gene: TRBD1

CDR3aa: CASSHPLTRETQYF
CDR3nt: TGCGCCAGCAGCCACCCCCTTACCCGGGAGACGCAGTATTTT
abundance: -
j_gene: TRBJ2-3
v_gene: TRBV4-1
d_gene: -

CDR3aa: CASSIGARQPQHF
CDR3nt: TGTGCCAGTAGTATAGGAGCGCGTCAGCCCCAGCATTTT
abundance: -
j_gene: TRBJ1-5
v_gene: TRBV19
d_gene: -

CDR3aa: CASRELGAWTDTQYF
CDR3nt: TGTGCCAGCAGGGAGTTGGGTGCGTGGACAGATACGCAGTATTTT
abundance: -
j_gene: TRBJ2-3
v_gene: TRBV6-5
d_gene: -

CDR3aa: CASSSGDTGELFF
CDR3nt: TGTGCCAGCAGTAGCGGAGACACCGGGGAGCTGTTTTTT
abundance: -
j_gene: TRBJ2-2
v_gene: TRBV6-4
d_gene: -

CDR3aa: CASSQGGVDGYTF
CDR3nt: TGCGCCAGCAGCCAAGGGGGGGTAGACGGCTACACCTTC
abundance: -
j_gene: TRBJ1-2
v_gene: TRBV4-3
d_gene: -

CDR3aa: CASSFDSSYEQYF
CDR3nt: TGTGCCAGCAGTTTCGACAGCTCCTACGAGCAGTACTTC
abundance: -
j_gene: TRBJ2-7
v_gene: TRBV28
d_gene: -

CDR3aa: CARLRQNTGTEAFF
CDR3nt: TGTGCCAGGCTAAGACAGAATACTGGGACTGAAGCTTTCTTT
abundance: -
j_gene: TRBJ1-1
v_gene: TRBV2
d_gene: -

CDR3aa: CASWSGFEGDYEQYF
CDR3nt: TGTGCCAGCTGGTCGGGGTTTGAGGGCGACTACGAGCAGTACTTC
abundance: -
j_gene: TRBJ2-7
v_gene: TRBV6-5
d_gene: -

CDR3aa: CASSQDRLQGGMGTDTQYF
CDR3nt: TGCGCCAGCAGCCAAGACCGTCTTCAGGGTGGAATGGGCACAGATACGCAGTATTTT
abundance: -
j_gene: TRBJ2-3
v_gene: TRBV4-3
d_gene: -

CDR3aa: CASSESATSGTNEQFF
CDR3nt: TGTGCCAGCAGTGAATCGGCGACTAGCGGGACCAATGAGCAGTTCTTC
abundance: once
j_gene: TRBJ2-1
v_gene: TRBV2
d_gene: TRBD2

CDR3aa: CASSPGQGGGEKLFF
CDR3nt: TGTGCTAGCAGTCCCGGACAGGGAGGAGGTGAAAAACTGTTTTTT
abundance: -
j_gene: TRBJ1-4
v_gene: TRBV7-7
d_gene: TRBD1

CDR3aa: CASSPFHSGRRGEQFF
CDR3nt: TGTGCCAGCAGCCCATTCCACAGCGGGAGGAGGGGTGAGCAGTTCTTC
abundance: -
j_gene: TRBJ2-1
v_gene: TRBV28
d_gene: TRBD2

CDR3aa: CASNGGVGEQYF
CDR3nt: TGTGCCAGCAATGGTGGAGTAGGCGAGCAGTACTTC
abundance: -
j_gene: TRBJ2-7
v_gene: TRBV9
d_gene: -

CDR3aa: CASSQSRTGWFGANVLTF
CDR3nt: TGCGCCAGCAGCCAATCTCGGACAGGGTGGTTTGGGGCCAACGTCCTGACTTTC
abundance: -
j_gene: TRBJ2-6
v_gene: TRBV4-1
d_gene: TRBD1

CDR3aa: CSALEGGANVLTF
CDR3nt: TGCAGCGCCTTGGAGGGTGGGGCCAACGTCCTGACTTTC
abundance: -
j_gene: TRBJ2-6
v_gene: TRBV29-1
d_gene: -

CDR3aa: CASRIVAGGNEQFF
CDR3nt: TGTGCCAGTAGGATCGTCGCCGGCGGCAATGAGCAGTTCTTC
abundance: -
j_gene: TRBJ2-1
v_gene: TRBV19
d_gene: -

CDR3aa: CASSVGGRVSDEQYF
CDR3nt: TGTGCCAGCAGCGTAGGGGGCAGGGTGAGCGACGAGCAGTACTTC
abundance: -
j_gene: TRBJ2-7
v_gene: TRBV9
d_gene: -

CDR3aa: CASSHRIRDRVRGTEAFF
CDR3nt: TGTGCCAGCAGCCATCGCATAAGGGACAGGGTGAGGGGCACTGAAGCTTTCTTT
abundance: once
j_gene: TRBJ1-1
v_gene: TRBV21-1
d_gene: -

CDR3aa: CASSAPKGQYTGELFF
CDR3nt: TGTGCCAGCAGTGCCCCGAAGGGACAGTACACCGGGGAGCTGTTTTTT
abundance: once
j_gene: TRBJ2-2
v_gene: TRBV28
d_gene: TRBD1

CDR3aa: CASSSRPAGSNTEAFF
CDR3nt: TGTGCCAGCAGCTCCCGCCCGGCAGGATCGAACACTGAAGCTTTCTTT
abundance: few
j_gene: TRBJ1-1
v_gene: TRBV9
d_gene: -

CDR3aa: CSGRPGLASTDTQYF
CDR3nt: TGCAGCGGCCGGCCGGGACTAGCGAGCACAGATACGCAGTATTTT
abundance: once
j_gene: TRBJ2-3
v_gene: TRBV29-1
d_gene: TRBD2

CDR3aa: CASKGTGGTGELFF
CDR3nt: TGTGCCAGCAAAGGGACAGGGGGCACCGGGGAGCTGTTTTTT
abundance: -
j_gene: TRBJ2-2
v_gene: TRBV6-5
d_gene: TRBD1

CDR3aa: CASSITDRVPGELFF
CDR3nt: TGTGCCAGTAGTATAACCGACAGGGTGCCCGGGGAGCTGTTTTTT
abundance: -
j_gene: TRBJ2-2
v_gene: TRBV19
d_gene: TRBD1